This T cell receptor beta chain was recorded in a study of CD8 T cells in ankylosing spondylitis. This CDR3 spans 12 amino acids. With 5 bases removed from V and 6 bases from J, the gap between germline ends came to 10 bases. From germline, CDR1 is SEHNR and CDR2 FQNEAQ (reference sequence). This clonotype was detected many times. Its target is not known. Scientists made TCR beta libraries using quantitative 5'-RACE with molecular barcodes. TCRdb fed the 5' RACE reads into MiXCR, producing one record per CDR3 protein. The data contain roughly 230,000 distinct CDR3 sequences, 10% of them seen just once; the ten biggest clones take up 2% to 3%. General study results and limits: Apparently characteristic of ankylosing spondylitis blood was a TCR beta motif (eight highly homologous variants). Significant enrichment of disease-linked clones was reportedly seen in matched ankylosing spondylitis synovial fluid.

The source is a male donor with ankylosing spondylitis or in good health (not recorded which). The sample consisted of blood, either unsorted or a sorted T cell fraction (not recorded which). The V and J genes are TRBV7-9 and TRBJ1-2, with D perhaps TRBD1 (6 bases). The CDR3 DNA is TGTGCCAGCAGCCGGGACATCCATGGCTACACCTTC. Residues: CASSRDIHGYTF.